Presented here are 15 T cell receptor beta chains from one specimen sequenced in a study of molecular identifiers for immune sequencing clone quantification (dated by TCRdb to 2017 to 2018). To prepare the library, PCR was applied. The run used an Illumina HiSeq 4000. TCRdb's own reprocessing of the public reads used fastp at Q25 and MiXCR and kept productive beta chains. Every entry covers one CDR3 protein and lists the most common genes and DNA from its rows. The sample table contains 30,000 to 40,000 distinct CDR3 sequences; only one count was recorded for about 18% of them. The leading ten clones occupy under 1.3% of the sample. The sample comprised naive CD8+ T cells from blood, with Jurkat cell RNA spiked in. This specimen's cell subset or site label, interpreted: FACS-sorted CD8+CD4-CCR7+CD45RA+ naive T cells. The origin of the receptors is a human donor in good health. Some libraries in this study had Jurkat cell RNA spiked in.

In this sample, this clonotype turned up many times. The DNA of the CDR3 is TGTGCCATCAGCGTCTCAATAACTCTATTGGGCGGCTACACCTTC. It is translated as CAISVSITLLGGYTF. The chain employs TRBV10-3 and TRBJ1-2, with D unclear. The CDR3 runs 15 residues. The germline V gene encodes CDR1 ENHRY and CDR2 SYGVKD. V was trimmed by 6 bases and J by 8 bases, leaving 22 bases between them.

The sample holds a few counts of this clonotype. The gene calls are TRBV5-5 and TRBJ2-1; the D is unclear. Trimming removed 4 bases at V and 4 bases at J, with 12 bases between. The germline V gene encodes CDR1 SGHKS and CDR2 YYEKEE (reference sequence). The CDR3 consists of 14 residues. CDR3 nucleotide sequence: TGTGCCAGCAGCAGCTTGGTTTTATACAATGAGCAGTTCTTC. Its translation: CASSSLVLYNEQFF.

On this clonotype itself: This may be a read error, as it is one base from a much larger clone. This chain links TRBV3-1 with TRBJ1-5, with D possibly matching TRBD1 (5 bases). Per the germline V gene, CDR1 is LGHDT and CDR2 is YNNKEL (reference sequence). There are 14 residues in the CDR3. The DNA of the CDR3 is TGTACCAGCAGCCCTGCAGGGTATTATCAGCCCCAGCATTTT. Translation: CTSSPAGYYQPQHF.

The J gene is TRBJ2-7, the V gene TRBV23-1; 12 bases are a match to TRBD1. TRBV23-1 belongs to the ORF category, with a function that is uncertain. The J segment lost 5 bases and the V segment lost 4 bases, leaving 3 bases of the junction unmatched. The CDR3 runs to 14 residues. This CDR3 is CASSRGTGGDEQYF. The CDR3 DNA is TGCGCCAGCAGTCGAGGGACAGGGGGCGACGAGCAGTACTTC.

To note about this clonotype: With a much larger clone just one base away, this may be a read error. The chain links TRBV13 to TRBJ2-5; no clear D. The CDR3 spans 14 residues. V shed 7 bases and J shed 5 bases, with 17 bases lying between them. Germline V lookup: CDR1 PRHDT, CDR2 FYEKMQ (reference sequence). As DNA, the CDR3 is TGTGCCAGCAACCTGGCGACGAGGTGGGAGACCCAGTACTTC. Translating it yields CASNLATRWETQYF.

Regarding this clonotype: This may be a read error: a much more frequent sequence differs by one nucleotide. V usage is TRBV27 and J usage is TRBJ1-5; D gene unclear. From germline, CDR1 is MNHEY and CDR2 SMNVEV (reference sequence). The CDR3 runs 14 residues. The CDR3 here is CVSSLNGGNQPQHF. DNA of the CDR3: TGTGTCAGCAGTTTAAATGGTGGCAATCAGCCCCAGCATTTT.

Comment on this clonotype: A much larger clone sits a single nucleotide away, making a read error possible. This chain uses TRBV9 with TRBJ2-7; D possibly corresponds to TRBD2 (5 bases). The CDR3 runs to 13 residues. Looked up from germline, CDR1 is SGDLS and CDR2 is YYNGEE. CDR3: CASSPPRGHERYF. Here the CDR3 DNA reads TGTGCCAGCAGCCCCCCCCGAGGGCACGAGCGGTACTTC. Full variable domain (remainder filled in from reference TRBV9 and TRBJ2-7): DSGVTQTPKHLITATGQRVTLRCSPRSGDLSVYWYQQSLDQGLQFLIQYYNGEERAKGNILERFSAQQFPDLHSELNLSSLELGDSALYFCASSPPRGHERYFGPGTRLTVT.

In its sample, this clonotype was seen once. The chain joins TRBV7-9 to TRBJ2-5, with D tentatively TRBD1 (6 bases). The CDR3 length is 15 residues. Germline CDR1 reads SEHNR; CDR2 reads FQNEAQ (reference sequence). Trimming took off 3 bases at V and 0 bases at J, with 11 bases between the two ends. CDR3 amino acids: CASSLDSLNQETQYF. In nucleotides, the CDR3 is TGTGCCAGCAGCTTGGACAGTCTGAACCAAGAGACCCAGTACTTC.

This clonotype was detected ten times or more. V usage is TRBV12-3 or TRBV12-4 and J usage is TRBJ2-1; 7 bases are a match to TRBD2. The CDR3 sequence is 16 residues long. V gave up 0 bases and J gave up 9 bases; unmatched junction bases: 11. In DNA form, the CDR3 reads TGTGCCAGCAGTTTAGCACCTGACGGGGGGTTCTCTGAGCAGTTCTTC. Protein: CASSLAPDGGFSEQFF.

This clonotype has a count of ten or more. The chain has TRBV5-6 and TRBJ1-4; D is undetermined. Trimming removed 2 bases from V and 0 bases from J, with 11 bases in between. The CDR3 sequence is 16 residues long. Germline CDR1 SGHDT, CDR2 YYEEEE. The CDR3 here is CASSFKLGATNEKLFF. The CDR3 nucleotides read TGTGCCAGCAGCTTCAAATTAGGAGCAACTAATGAAAAACTGTTTTTT.

This clonotype was observed at least ten times. The chain carries TRBV15 and TRBJ2-5; TRBD1 is a possible D gene (5 bases). V was clipped by 4 bases and J by 3 bases, with 6 bases between them. Germline V CDR1 and CDR2: LNHNV, YYDKDF (reference sequence). The CDR3 extends over 12 amino acids. The CDR3: CATSKGEETQYF. In nucleotides, the CDR3 is TGTGCCACCAGCAAAGGGGAAGAGACCCAGTACTTC.

This clonotype was picked up many times. This chain connects TRBV29-1 to TRBJ2-7, with D perhaps given as TRBD1 or TRBD2 (5 bases each). The V and J ends lost 5 bases and 7 bases respectively, with 21 bases between them. The germline V gene has CDR1 SQVTM and CDR2 ANQGSEA. The CDR3 runs to 14 residues. In DNA form, the CDR3 reads TGCAGCGTTCTACTCCGGGACGGGTCCTTGGAGCAGTACTTC. Translated: CSVLLRDGSLEQYF.

This clonotype was counted ten times or more. V and J are TRBV29-1 and TRBJ2-1, with 7 nucleotides matching TRBD2. This CDR3 spans 14 amino acids. The ends lost 3 bases at V and 0 bases at J; junction bases unmatched: 2. Germline CDR1 SQVTM, CDR2 ANQGSEA. CDR3 amino acids: CSVEGGSSYNEQFF. CDR3 in DNA: TGCAGCGTTGAGGGCGGGAGCTCCTACAATGAGCAGTTCTTC.

This clonotype was detected only a few times. The chain couples TRBV30 to TRBJ2-3, with 11 bases aligning to TRBD1. This CDR3 region has 14 residues. CDR1 and CDR2 from the germline V gene are GTSNPN and SVGIG (reference sequence). The V segment lost 5 bases and the J segment 4 bases; nucleotides outside the gene matches: 5. CDR3 protein: CAWAGGQGADTQYF. The CDR3 DNA reads TGTGCCTGGGCCGGGGGACAGGGGGCAGATACGCAGTATTTT.

This clonotype was observed at least ten times. This chain links TRBV7-3 with TRBJ2-5, with a weak D call TRBD1 (6 bases). This CDR3 has 14 amino acids. V was pared by 4 bases and J by 5 bases, with 14 bases between. CDR1 SGHTA and CDR2 FQGTGA come from the germline V gene. CDR3: CASSSTGLGETQYF. The CDR3 DNA sequence: TGTGCCAGCAGCTCGACAGGTTTGGGGGAGACCCAGTACTTC.